This T cell receptor beta chain emerged from a study of shared clonotypes between healthy human individuals. General study findings and limits: Between a few donors, naive CD4 clonotypes were shared at a level of about 5%. Across subsets, estimated richness was generally greater for naive than for memory populations.

The table came from immunoSEQ multiplex PCR; TCRdb's copy has only in-frame clones and leaves some out. Of some 680,000 clones in the sample, 73% are singletons; the top ten hold 1.5% to 2%. Every one of the donors was a Caucasian adult that lived in Nashville, Tennessee. Naive CD45RA+ and memory CD45RA-negative subsets were split from CD4+ cells. This clone was counted a single time. No antigen is known for it. Germline CDR1 is SGHAT and CDR2 is FQNNGV. The CDR3 length is 14 residues. The V gene end was trimmed by 1 base and the J gene end by 7 bases; junction bases not matched to a gene: 3. V gene TRBV11-2 combines with J gene TRBJ1-3; TRBD1 aligns across 8 bases. This TCR derives from a woman aged 25-40 years in good health. The sequencing sample was made of memory CD4+ T cells sorted from blood. Subset: CD45RA-negative fraction. CDR3 sequence reads: CASSLGRGLNTIYF. The DNA for the CDR3 is TGTGCCAGCAGCTTAGGCAGGGGGCTGAACACCATATATTTT.